The T cell receptor beta chain under discussion was sequenced for a study of immune characterization of retroperitoneal liposarcoma. TCRdb re-called the PCR reads through MiXCR, storing one row per CDR3 protein. The sample has roughly 8,000 distinct CDR3 sequences; roughly 30% are singletons. CDR3 length: 17 residues. V lost 6 bases to trimming and J lost 7 bases; unmatched junction nucleotides: 14. Relative to its sample, this clonotype is medium-sized. Sample: blood. The TCR originated in a male donor with retroperitoneal liposarcoma. The chain has TRBV12-3 or TRBV12-4 and TRBJ2-1; 11 nucleotides match TRBD1. The DNA of the CDR3 is TGTGCCAGCAGCAAGGGACAGGGGGGATCGGGGAGGAATGAGCAGTTCTTC. It codes for CASSKGQGGSGRNEQFF.